One sample yielded the 2 T cell receptor beta chains listed below, sequenced in a study of OX40 agonist ivuxolimab in advanced cancers. Clones were sequenced by immunoSEQ multiplex PCR, and TCRdb holds only the in-frame ones, with some missing. The sample has 15,000 to 20,000 clones, about 92% seen once; the top ten hold 49%. The sequenced sample was CD4+ or CD8+ T cells sorted from blood, obtained in a trial of the OX40 agonist ivuxolimab. The receptors originated from an adult with an advanced solid tumor such as melanoma, head and neck, liver or kidney cancer.

The chain recombines TRBV28 with TRBJ2-5, with D tentatively TRBD2 (6 bases). Germline V gives CDR1 MDHEN, CDR2 SYDVKM. V was trimmed by 6 bases and J by 5 bases, leaving 25 bases between them. The CDR3 length is 17 residues. The DNA for the CDR3 is TGTGCCAGCAGGGGACTGCTCCGTAACCGTGAATTTGAGACCCAGTACTTC. It yields the protein CASRGLLRNREFETQYF.

The chain links TRBV2 to TRBJ1-2; TRBD1 aligns across 12 bases. The ends lost 8 bases at V and 4 bases at J; junction bases unmatched: 5. This CDR3 region has 14 residues. CDR1 and CDR2 (germline): SNHLY, FYNNEI. DNA for the CDR3: TGTGCCAGCCCAGGGACAGGGGGCTTCTATGGCTACACCTTC. Encoded protein: CASPGTGGFYGYTF.